This TCR beta chain was sequenced for a study of blood T cells in healthy people across ages. Through a sample-barcoded 5' primer and a J-beta primer mix, a second PCR was run for roughly 6 to 11 cycles. One entry per CDR3 protein, called by TCRdb with MiXCR from the 5' RACE reads. The table has about 1.4 million distinct CDR3 sequences, approximately 60% seen once; the top ten hold 5.5% to 8%. This CDR3 is built from 12 residues. V lost 3 bases, J lost 8 bases, and 8 bases lay in between. The germline V gene has CDR1 SNHLY and CDR2 FYNNEI. This TCR was sampled from a man between 18 and 35 years old in good health. The rearrangement joins TRBV2 to TRBJ2-1, with D hard to call. Sequencing was performed on blood. This CDR3 is CASSDDWYEQFF. The DNA of the CDR3 is TGTGCCAGCAGTGATGACTGGTATGAGCAGTTCTTC.